This is a list of T cell receptor beta chains from one sample in a study of regulatory T cells in long-lasting Graves disease. TCRdb re-called the multiplex PCR reads through MiXCR, storing one row per CDR3 protein. The sample lists around 360,000 distinct CDR3 sequences; around 16% were seen once. These data were also reused for a study on T cells in Graves' hyperthyroidism and ophthalmopathy.

The sample was peripheral blood mononuclear cells (PBMCs), taken at new diagnosis, from a patient treated with antithyroid drugs. Source of these receptors: a woman younger than 35 with Graves disease. CDR3s include the opening cysteine and the closing phenylalanine or tryptophan. D genes are given only for firm matches. A clone size is listed for some rows: how often the clone was seen (once, few, many), or a class if it is expanded.

CDR3nt: TGTGCCAGCAGCCATGGGGTGGGAGGGGATGGCCTCCTAGATCAGCCCCAGCATTTT
CDR3aa: CASSHGVGGDGLLDQPQHF
d_gene: .
j_gene: TRBJ1-5
abundance: many
len: 19
v_gene: TRBV14

CDR3nt: TGTGCCAGCAGTTACGGGGACTATACTGAAGCTTTCTTT
CDR3aa: CASSYGDYTEAFF
d_gene: .
j_gene: TRBJ1-1
abundance: many
len: 13
v_gene: TRBV6-5

CDR3nt: TGTGCCAGTAGTAGGACAGCCGGAGAGACCCAGTACTTC
CDR3aa: CASSRTAGETQYF
d_gene: .
j_gene: TRBJ2-5
abundance: few
len: 13
v_gene: TRBV19

CDR3nt: TGTGCCAGCGGAAGACAGGGAGGGACCGGGGAGCTGTTTTTT
CDR3aa: CASGRQGGTGELFF
d_gene: .
j_gene: TRBJ2-2
abundance: few
len: 14
v_gene: TRBV6-1

CDR3nt: TGTGCCAGTATTCCTGGACAGGGTAGGGAAAAACTGTTTTTT
CDR3aa: CASIPGQGREKLFF
d_gene: TRBD1
j_gene: TRBJ1-4
abundance: .
len: 14
v_gene: TRBV19

CDR3nt: TGCGCCAGCAGCTTTGACAACGGACTAGCGGGGTTCACAGATACGCAGTATTTT
CDR3aa: CASSFDNGLAGFTDTQYF
d_gene: TRBD2
j_gene: TRBJ2-3
abundance: .
len: 18
v_gene: TRBV5-1

CDR3nt: TGTGCCAGCAGTTACCCTGGACAGTTCAATCAGCCCCAGCATTTT
CDR3aa: CASSYPGQFNQPQHF
d_gene: .
j_gene: TRBJ1-5
abundance: .
len: 15
v_gene: TRBV6-2/TRBV6-3

CDR3nt: TGTGCCTGGAGTCCCGGGACTTACTCCTACGAGCAGTACTTC
CDR3aa: CAWSPGTYSYEQYF
d_gene: .
j_gene: TRBJ2-7
abundance: few
len: 14
v_gene: TRBV30

CDR3nt: TGTGCCAGTAGCCCGGGCCCAGTGGGTCAGCCCCAGCATTTT
CDR3aa: CASSPGPVGQPQHF
d_gene: .
j_gene: TRBJ1-5
abundance: .
len: 14
v_gene: TRBV19

CDR3nt: TGTGCCAGCAGTTTTGTTGTTAATCAGCCCCAGCATTTT
CDR3aa: CASSFVVNQPQHF
d_gene: .
j_gene: TRBJ1-5
abundance: .
len: 13
v_gene: TRBV28

CDR3nt: TGCAGTGAACAGGGGGCTTATGGCTACACCTTC
CDR3aa: CSEQGAYGYTF
d_gene: TRBD1
j_gene: TRBJ1-2
abundance: many
len: 11
v_gene: TRBV20-1